The following is a TCR beta chain sequence with its context. What antigen it recognizes has not been identified. Base quality data are lacking; no much larger clone is found one base away. The entry originates in a study of T cell responses to AZD1222 COVID-19 vaccine (dated by TCRdb to 2020 to 2023). About the study as a whole: AZD1222 recipients whose second dose came at about 4 weeks and those whose second dose came at about 12 weeks were combined into one group, since spike-specific TCR depth and breadth did not differ between the two schedules. Trial participants were enrolled by age into subgroups of 18-55, 56-69 and 70-plus years, and around 150, 29 and 61 TCR-sequenced participants, respectively, were included in these subgroups. A total of 233 trial participants underwent TCR sequencing, of whom about 210 received two doses of AZD1222 and about 25 received two doses of the MenACWY control vaccine.

Read against the paper, the sample's time point label means: baseline before first vaccination. Vaccinee samples were obtained from the UK trials COV001 and COV002, which included a single-blind randomized controlled phase 2/3 trial of AZD1222 (ChAdOx1 nCoV-19) in healthy adults. For TCRbeta chain sequencing, PBMC samples were collected from trial participants at day 0 and at day 28 after the second dose. The germline V gene sets CDR1 to SQVTM and CDR2 to ANQGSEA. Unmatched junction bases come to 4, with V trimmed by 3 bases and J by 0 bases. Taken from cysteine to phenylalanine, the CDR3 has 14 residues. The read is trimmed to its CDR3 DNA, 42 bases read in frame from base 1. The CDR3 regions of human TCRbeta chains were subjected to immunosequencing. The paper's data handling went like this. Repertoire TCRs were checked for matches against a reference library of SARS-CoV-2-specific TCRs that had been generated using the MIRA antigen-specificity platform. Breadth was defined as the fraction of unique TCRs that were SARS-CoV-2-associated. Depth was defined as the fraction of total T cells that were SARS-CoV-2-associated. Each spike-specific TCR was assigned to its reactive spike region and to a CD4 or CD8 class using the MIRA data. Log10-transformed breadth and depth values were compared by one-way ANOVA with Sidak's multiple comparisons tests. Drawn from immuneACCESS, this table holds only the in-frame rearrangements with V and J called that TCRdb kept. Clones are partly lost; checked studies trace under half to an unresolved V gene and leave the rest unexplained. V and J calls and clone size are as listed in that table; D and trimming were resolved from the DNA. This sample lists under 55,000 clones; approximately 79% were detected once. The ten largest clones capture 10% of the sample.

The study at large found these results: Spike-specific TCR breadth and depth rose significantly after two AZD1222 doses compared with day 0 and with MenACWY recipients. Conclusions about previously exposed vaccinees are limited, since just a handful of AZD1222 recipients were seropositive for SARS-CoV-2 at baseline. Participants were mostly white British, with more females than males. The authors suggested clonal diversity may have been underestimated. Vaccine-associated CD4 TCRs spanned the whole spike protein, with dominant responses in regions 160-218 and 743-854. Because no day 14 peak-response samples were available, the repertoires could be characterized only after the peak T cell response. In the small 56-69-year group, the increase in depth fell short of significance, most likely because of low power. Reportedly, almost half of the unique spike-specific TCRs recognized epitopes lying outside the regions that are mutated in the B.1.351 and B.1.1.7 variants.

This specimen consisted of peripheral blood, obtained on day 0 of AZD1222 vaccination. This TCR came from an adult in good health. The chain is encoded by TRBV29-1 joined to TRBJ1-2; 7 central nucleotides agree with TRBD1. The DNA sequence reads TGCAGCGTTGACTCAGGGGGGGCTAACTATGGCTACACCTTC. It translates to CSVDSGGANYGYTF.